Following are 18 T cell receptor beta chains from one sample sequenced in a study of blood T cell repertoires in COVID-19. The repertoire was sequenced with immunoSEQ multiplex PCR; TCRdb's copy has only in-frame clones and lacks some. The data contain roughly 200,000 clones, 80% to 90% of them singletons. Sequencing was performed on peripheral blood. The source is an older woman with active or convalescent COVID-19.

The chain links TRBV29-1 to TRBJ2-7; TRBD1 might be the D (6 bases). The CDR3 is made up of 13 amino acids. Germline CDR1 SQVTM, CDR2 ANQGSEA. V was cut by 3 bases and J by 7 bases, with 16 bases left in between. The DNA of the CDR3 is TGCAGCGTTGAGGGACAAGGGCTTGGTGAGCAGTACTTC. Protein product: CSVEGQGLGEQYF.

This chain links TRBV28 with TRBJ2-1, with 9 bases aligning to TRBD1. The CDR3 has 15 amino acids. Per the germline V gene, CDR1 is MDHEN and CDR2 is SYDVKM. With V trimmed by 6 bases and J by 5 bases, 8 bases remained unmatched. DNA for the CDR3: TGTGCCAGCAGCTACAGGGGGCTCCGGAACAATGAGCAGTTCTTC. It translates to CASSYRGLRNNEQFF.

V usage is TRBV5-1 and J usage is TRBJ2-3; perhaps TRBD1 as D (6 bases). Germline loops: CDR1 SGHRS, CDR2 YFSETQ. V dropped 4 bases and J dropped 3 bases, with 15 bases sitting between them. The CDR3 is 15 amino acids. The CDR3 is CASSRQEIGTDTQYF. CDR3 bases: TGCGCCAGCAGCCGACAGGAAATCGGTACAGATACGCAGTATTTT. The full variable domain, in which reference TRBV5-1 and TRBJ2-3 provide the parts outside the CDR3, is KAGVTQTPRYLIKTRGQQVTLSCSPISGHRSVSWYQQTPGQGLQFLFEYFSETQRNKGNFPGRFSGRQFSNSRSEMNVSTLELGDSALYLCASSRQEIGTDTQYFGPGTRLTVL.

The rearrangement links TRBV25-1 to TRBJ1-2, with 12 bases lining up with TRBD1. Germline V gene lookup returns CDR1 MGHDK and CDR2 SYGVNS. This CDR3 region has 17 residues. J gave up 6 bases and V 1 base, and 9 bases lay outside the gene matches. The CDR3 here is CASSEFLVGDRGHGYTF. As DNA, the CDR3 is TGTGCCAGCAGTGAATTTCTTGTAGGGGACAGGGGGCATGGCTACACCTTC.

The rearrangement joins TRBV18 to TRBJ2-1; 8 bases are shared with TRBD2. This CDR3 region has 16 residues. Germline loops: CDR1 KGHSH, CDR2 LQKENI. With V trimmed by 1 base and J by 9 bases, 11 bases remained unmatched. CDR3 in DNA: TGTGCCAGCTCACCACGAGCGGGAGTGGATTTTGGTGAGCAGTTCTTC. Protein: CASSPRAGVDFGEQFF.

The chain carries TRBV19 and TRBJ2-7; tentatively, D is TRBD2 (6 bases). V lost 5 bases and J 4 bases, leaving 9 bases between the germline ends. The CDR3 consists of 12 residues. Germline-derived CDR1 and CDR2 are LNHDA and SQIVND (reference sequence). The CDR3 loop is CASSDGGYEQYF. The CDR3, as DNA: TGTGCCAGTAGTGACGGGGGATACGAGCAGTACTTC. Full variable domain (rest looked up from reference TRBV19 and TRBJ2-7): DGGITQSPKYLFRKEGQNVTLSCEQNLNHDAMYWYRQDPGQGLRLIYYSQIVNDFQKGDIAEGYSVSREKKESFPLTVTSAQKNPTAFYLCASSDGGYEQYFGPGTRLTVT.

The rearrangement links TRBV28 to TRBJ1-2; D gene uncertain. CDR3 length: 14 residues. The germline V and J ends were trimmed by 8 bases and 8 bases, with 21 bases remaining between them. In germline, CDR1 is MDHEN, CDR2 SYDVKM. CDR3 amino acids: CASWEAGVSTGYTF. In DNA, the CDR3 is TGTGCCAGCTGGGAGGCAGGAGTCTCGACAGGCTACACCTTC.

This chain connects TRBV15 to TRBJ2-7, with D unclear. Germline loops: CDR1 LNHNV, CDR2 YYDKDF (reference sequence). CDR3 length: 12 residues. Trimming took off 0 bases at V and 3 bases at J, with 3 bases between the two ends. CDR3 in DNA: TGTGCCACCAGCAGAGACCACTACGAGCAGTACTTC. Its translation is CATSRDHYEQYF.

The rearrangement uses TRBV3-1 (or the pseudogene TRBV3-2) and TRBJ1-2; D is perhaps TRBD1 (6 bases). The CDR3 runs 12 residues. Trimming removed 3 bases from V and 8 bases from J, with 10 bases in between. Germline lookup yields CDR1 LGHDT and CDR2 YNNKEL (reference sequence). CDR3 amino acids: CASSHSQGGYTF. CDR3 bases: TGTGCCAGCAGCCATAGCCAGGGGGGCTACACCTTC.

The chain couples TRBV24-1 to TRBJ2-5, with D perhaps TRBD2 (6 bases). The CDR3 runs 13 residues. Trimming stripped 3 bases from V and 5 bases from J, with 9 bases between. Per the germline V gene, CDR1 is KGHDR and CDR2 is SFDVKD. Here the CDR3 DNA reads TGTGCCACCAGTGATGGGGGGTGGGAGACCCAGTACTTC. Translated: CATSDGGWETQYF.

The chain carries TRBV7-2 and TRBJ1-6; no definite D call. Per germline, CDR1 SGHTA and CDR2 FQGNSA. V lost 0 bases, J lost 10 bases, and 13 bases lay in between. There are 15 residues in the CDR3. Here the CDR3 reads CASSLAAGARSPLHF. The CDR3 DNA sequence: TGTGCCAGCAGCTTAGCGGCCGGTGCGAGGTCACCCCTCCACTTT.

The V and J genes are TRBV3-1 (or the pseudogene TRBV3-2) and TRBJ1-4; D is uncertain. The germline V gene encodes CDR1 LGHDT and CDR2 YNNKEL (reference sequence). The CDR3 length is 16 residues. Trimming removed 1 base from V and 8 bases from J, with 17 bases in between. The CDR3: CASSQVSGVRGEKLFF. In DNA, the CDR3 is TGTGCCAGCAGCCAAGTGTCGGGTGTCCGTGGGGAAAAACTGTTTTTT.

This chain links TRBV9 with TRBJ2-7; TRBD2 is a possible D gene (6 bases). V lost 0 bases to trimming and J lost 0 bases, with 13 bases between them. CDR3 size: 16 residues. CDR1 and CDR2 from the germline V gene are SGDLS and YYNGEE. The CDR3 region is CASSVVPSAYSYEQYF. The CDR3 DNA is TGTGCCAGCAGCGTAGTTCCTAGCGCGTACTCCTACGAGCAGTACTTC.

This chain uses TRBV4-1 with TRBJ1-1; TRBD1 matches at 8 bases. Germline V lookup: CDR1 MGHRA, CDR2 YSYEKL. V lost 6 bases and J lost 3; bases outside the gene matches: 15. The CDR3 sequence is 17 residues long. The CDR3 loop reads CASSPRGGTGAYTEAFF. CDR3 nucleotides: TGCGCCAGCAGTCCAAGGGGTGGGACAGGAGCTTACACTGAAGCTTTCTTT.

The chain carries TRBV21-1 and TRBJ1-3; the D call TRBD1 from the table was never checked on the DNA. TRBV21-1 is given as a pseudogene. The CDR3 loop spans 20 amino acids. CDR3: CASSKAPIGQEVPFGNTIYF. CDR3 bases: TGTGCCAGCAGCAAAGCACCAATCGGACAGGAGGTACCATTTGGAAACACCATATATTTT.

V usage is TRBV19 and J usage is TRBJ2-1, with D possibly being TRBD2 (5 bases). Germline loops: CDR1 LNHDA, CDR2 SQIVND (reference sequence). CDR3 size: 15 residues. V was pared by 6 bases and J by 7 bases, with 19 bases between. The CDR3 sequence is CASSGKGLRINEQFF. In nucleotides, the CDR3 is TGTGCCAGTAGCGGGAAAGGGCTGAGGATAAATGAGCAGTTCTTC.

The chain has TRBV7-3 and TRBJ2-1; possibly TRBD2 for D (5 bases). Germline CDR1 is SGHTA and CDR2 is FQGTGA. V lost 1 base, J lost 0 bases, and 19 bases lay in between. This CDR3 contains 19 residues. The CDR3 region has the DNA TGTGCCAGCAGCTTAATACGGGATAGCGTCAAGACCTCCTACAATGAGCAGTTCTTC. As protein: CASSLIRDSVKTSYNEQFF.

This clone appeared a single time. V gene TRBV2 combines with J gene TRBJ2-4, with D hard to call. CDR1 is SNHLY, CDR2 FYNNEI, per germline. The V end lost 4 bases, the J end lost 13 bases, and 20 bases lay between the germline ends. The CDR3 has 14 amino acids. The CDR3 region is CASSVGRTEQPQYF. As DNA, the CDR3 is TGTGCCAGCAGTGTCGGTCGTACAGAACAACCCCAGTACTTC.